These 17 T cell receptor beta chains were all obtained from the same sample, sequenced in a study of blood T cell repertoires in COVID-19. Repertoires were generated with immunoSEQ multiplex PCR, while TCRdb's copy carries only in-frame clones and drops some. The table includes around 500,000 clones, roughly 90% detected once. Material: PBMCs or T cells enriched from blood (not recorded which). The receptors come from a woman in her 40s who had recovered from COVID-19.

The chain combines TRBV14 with TRBJ2-7; the match to TRBD1 covers 9 bases. Germline assignment: CDR1 SGHDN and CDR2 FVKESK. The CDR3 length is 16 residues. V was clipped by 4 bases and J by 7 bases; unmatched bases: 14. CDR3: CASSLPRGGDRVEQYF. DNA for the CDR3: TGTGCCAGCAGCCTCCCCCGAGGCGGGGACAGGGTGGAGCAGTACTTC.

V gene TRBV4-3 combines with J gene TRBJ1-4; no reliable D call. V shed 0 bases and J shed 5 bases, with 7 bases lying between them. Germline V gene lookup returns CDR1 LGHNA and CDR2 YSLEER. The CDR3 is 14 amino acids. CDR3 DNA: TGCGCCAGCAGCCAAGAACAGTTCAATGAAAAACTGTTTTTT. It encodes CASSQEQFNEKLFF.

V is TRBV15 and J is TRBJ2-7; D may be TRBD2 (7 bases). Germline lookup yields CDR1 LNHNV and CDR2 YYDKDF (reference sequence). V was pared by 3 bases and J by 7 bases, with 19 bases between. The CDR3 is 15 residues long. The CDR3 DNA reads as TGTGCCACCAGCAGTGGGGAGGGGGTCGTAACAGAGCAGTACTTC. Translating it yields CATSSGEGVVTEQYF. The full variable domain, its missing parts supplied by reference TRBV15 and TRBJ2-7, is DAMVIQNPRYQVTQFGKPVTLSCSQTLNHNVMYWYQQKSSQAPKLLFHYYDKDFNNEADTPDNFQSRRPNTSFCFLDIRSPGLGDTAMYLCATSSGEGVVTEQYFGPGTRLTVT.

The chain carries TRBV4-3 and TRBJ1-4; TRBD1 aligns across 7 bases. In germline, CDR1 is LGHNA, CDR2 YSLEER. This CDR3 contains 17 residues. V was pared by 4 bases and J by 5 bases, with 13 bases of the junction left unmatched. CDR3 protein: CASSRDRQGPGNEKLFF. The CDR3 nucleotides read TGCGCCAGCAGCCGAGACCGACAGGGCCCGGGAAATGAAAAACTGTTTTTT.

The chain couples TRBV19 to TRBJ2-1; 9 nucleotides match TRBD2. CDR3 length: 17 residues. The V gene end was trimmed by 8 bases and the J gene end by 3 bases; junction bases not matched to a gene: 14. The germline V gene has CDR1 LNHDA and CDR2 SQIVND (reference sequence). CDR3 coding DNA: TGTGCCAGTCGCCTTGGCGGGGGGACTAGCAGCTACAATGAGCAGTTCTTC. Protein: CASRLGGGTSSYNEQFF.

In DNA, the CDR3 is TGTGCCAGCAGCGTAGCTGGGGCGGGAATAGGTGGGGCCAACGTCCTGACTTTC. This encodes CASSVAGAGIGGANVLTF. This chain uses TRBV9 with TRBJ2-6; D perhaps matches TRBD2 (6 bases). V lost 0 bases to trimming and J lost 3 bases, with 16 bases between them. CDR3 length: 18 residues. The germline CDR1 and CDR2 sequences are SGDLS and YYNGEE.

V is TRBV19 and J is TRBJ1-5; TRBD1 might be the D (5 bases). CDR3 length: 14 amino acids. Germline assignment: CDR1 LNHDA and CDR2 SQIVND (reference sequence). V was shortened by 3 bases and J by 4 bases, with 10 bases between the two germline ends. CDR3: CASSIRGPNQPQHF. For the CDR3, the DNA is TGTGCCAGTAGTATTAGGGGTCCGAATCAGCCCCAGCATTTT.

This chain joins TRBV15 and TRBJ1-2; TRBD1 matches at 8 bases. CDR3 length: 15 amino acids. Germline loops: CDR1 LNHNV, CDR2 YYDKDF (reference sequence). J lost 3 bases, V lost 2 bases, and 5 bases had no gene match. For the CDR3, the DNA is TGTGCCACCAGCAGACAACCGACAGGGGACTATGGCTACACCTTC. Translating gives CATSRQPTGDYGYTF.

In DNA form, the CDR3 reads TGTGCCAGCAGCTCCCACGGGAGGCCCACAGATACGCAGTATTTT. Protein product: CASSSHGRPTDTQYF. The chain couples TRBV11-2 to TRBJ2-3, with TRBD2 matching over 7 bases. The germline gives CDR1 SGHAT, CDR2 FQNNGV. This CDR3 region has 15 residues. The V segment lost 4 bases and the J segment 2 bases; nucleotides outside the gene matches: 6.

V usage is TRBV20-1 and J usage is TRBJ2-7; no clear D gene. The CDR3 contains 11 residues. CDR1 DFQATT and CDR2 SNEGSKA come from the germline V gene (reference sequence). V was clipped by 4 bases and J by 3 bases, with 7 bases between them. CDR3 DNA: TGCAGTGCTATGTTAGACTACGAGCAGTACTTC. As protein: CSAMLDYEQYF.

The chain employs TRBV7-8 and TRBJ2-1; 16 nucleotides line up with TRBD2. The trim removed 5 bases at V and 0 bases at J, leaving 4 bases unmatched. This CDR3 contains 18 residues. The germline gives CDR1 SGHVS, CDR2 FQNEAQ. The CDR3 here is CASSGGLAGGPSYNEQFF. As DNA, the CDR3 is TGTGCCAGCAGCGGGGGACTAGCGGGAGGGCCCTCCTACAATGAGCAGTTCTTC.

This clone has more than one count but fewer than ten. This sequence joins TRBV27 and TRBJ1-2, with D hard to call. Trimming removed 3 bases at V and 6 bases at J, with 11 bases between. This CDR3 contains 13 residues. Germline CDR1 and CDR2: MNHEY and SMNVEV (reference sequence). CDR3 protein: CASSFRDQNGYTF. CDR3 bases: TGTGCCAGCAGTTTCCGGGATCAGAATGGCTACACCTTC.

V gene TRBV14 combines with J gene TRBJ1-1; D is perhaps TRBD1 (6 bases). The germline V gene has CDR1 SGHDN and CDR2 FVKESK. This CDR3 has 15 amino acids. Trimming took 1 base from V and 4 from J, leaving 13 bases between them. CDR3 sequence (DNA): TGTGCCAGCAGCCAAGGGTTACAGGGCGTCACTGAAGCTTTCTTT. This codes for CASSQGLQGVTEAFF.

This chain uses TRBV7-9 with TRBJ2-7, with D possibly being TRBD1 (6 bases). Trimming pared 5 bases from V and 7 bases from J, leaving 24 bases between. Germline loops: CDR1 SEHNR, CDR2 FQNEAQ (reference sequence). This CDR3 is 16 amino acids long. Written as DNA, the CDR3 is TGTGCCAGCAGCCCGCCCTCTGACAGGCGGCTGATTGAGCAGTACTTC. Translation: CASSPPSDRRLIEQYF.

V and J are TRBV3-1 (or the pseudogene TRBV3-2) and TRBJ2-4, with 7 nucleotides matching TRBD1. Germline V CDR1 and CDR2: LGHDT, YNNKEL (reference sequence). After removal of 1 base from V and 9 bases from J, the junction contained 9 bases not matched to a gene. The CDR3 has 15 amino acids. This CDR3 is CASSQGLAGGSIQYF. CDR3 in DNA: TGTGCCAGCAGCCAAGGATTGGCAGGGGGTAGCATTCAGTACTTC.

This chain connects TRBV6-5 to TRBJ2-3; D is perhaps TRBD1 (6 bases). V was trimmed by 2 bases and J by 1 base, leaving 10 bases between them. The CDR3 has 15 amino acids. Germline assignment: CDR1 MNHEY and CDR2 SVGAGI. The DNA of the CDR3 is TGTGCCAGCAGTTACAACAGGGATGGCACAGATACGCAGTATTTT. The encoded protein is CASSYNRDGTDTQYF.

The chain combines TRBV4-1 with TRBJ2-2; 7 nucleotides line up with TRBD1. The V gene end was trimmed by 2 bases and the J gene end by 1 base; junction bases not matched to a gene: 4. CDR1 and CDR2 from the germline V gene are MGHRA and YSYEKL. The CDR3 totals 16 residues. CDR3 in amino acids: CASSQSGTVNTGELFF. The DNA of the CDR3 is TGCGCCAGCAGCCAATCCGGGACAGTGAACACCGGGGAGCTGTTTTTT.